This entry lists 3 T cell receptor beta chains sequenced from one sample in a study of CD8 T cells in ankylosing spondylitis. Study-level findings and limits: Apparently characteristic of ankylosing spondylitis blood was a TCR beta motif (roughly eight highly homologous variants).

Their recognized antigens are unknown. MiXCR, applied by TCRdb to the 5' RACE reads, yields one record per CDR3 protein. The data hold about 750,000 distinct CDR3 sequences, with around 20% observed a single time. What was sequenced was blood, either unsorted or a sorted T cell fraction (not recorded which). The receptors come from a male donor with ankylosing spondylitis.

This clonotype was observed a handful of times. J is TRBJ2-1 and V is TRBV7-6; TRBD2 matches at 8 bases. Germline V CDR1 and CDR2: SGHVS, FNYEAQ. The CDR3 has 18 amino acids. V was clipped by 5 bases and J by 4 bases; unmatched bases: 16. CDR3 nucleotides: TGTGCCAGCAGCCCAACCACCCATAGCGGGGCCTCTTACAATGAGCAGTTCTTC. Translated: CASSPTTHSGASYNEQFF.

In its sample, this clonotype was seen a few times. The rearrangement links TRBV5-1 to TRBJ2-1; possibly TRBD1 for D (7 bases). The germline V and J ends were trimmed by 0 bases and 10 bases, with 17 bases remaining between them. Germline CDR1 is SGHRS and CDR2 is YFSETQ. This CDR3 is built from 15 residues. The CDR3 here is CASSLAQGGRSEQFF. Here the CDR3 DNA reads TGCGCCAGCAGCTTGGCTCAGGGGGGAAGATCGGAGCAGTTCTTC.

This rearrangement joins TRBV5-5 to TRBJ1-2, with 8 bases that match TRBD1. Germline V gene data show CDR1 as SGHKS and CDR2 as YYEKEE (reference sequence). The CDR3 consists of 14 residues. Trimming at V came to 3 bases and at J to 5 bases, leaving 6 bases not matched to a gene. The CDR3 DNA reads as TGTGCCAGCAGCTCGGACAGGGAAATTTATGGCTACACCTTC. It encodes CASSSDREIYGYTF.